Shown below are 25 T cell receptor beta chains from a single sample sequenced in a study of cytomegalovirus exposure and HLA in healthy donors (dated by TCRdb to between 2016 and 2019). The library came from the immunoSEQ multiplex PCR assay. Here the immuneACCESS table is served through TCRdb, limited to in-frame sequences with V and J called. Missing clones are a known gap in these copies; in checked studies unresolved V genes cover under half, and the rest lacks a known reason. This sample lists 230,000 or so clones; 80% to 90% were detected once. The top ten constitute around 3% of the sample. Sequencing input: PBMCs. The receptors stem from a woman younger than 35 in good health and CMV-seronegative.

This sequence joins TRBV7-9 and TRBJ1-1, with D perhaps TRBD1 (5 bases). The CDR3 is 13 amino acids. Between the trimmed V and J ends, which lost 2 bases and 4 bases, there was a span of 8 bases. Looked up from germline, CDR1 is SEHNR and CDR2 is FQNEAQ (reference sequence). CDR3 DNA: TGTGCCAGCAGCTTAAAGGGGTCCACTGAAGCTTTCTTT. It yields the protein CASSLKGSTEAFF.

The chain combines TRBV29-1 with TRBJ1-2; possibly TRBD1 for D (5 bases). CDR3 size: 15 residues. Trimming stripped 3 bases from V and 3 bases from J, with 17 bases between. Germline V gene data show CDR1 as SQVTM and CDR2 as ANQGSEA. The CDR3, as DNA: TGCAGCGTTGACACAGGCCGTTCAGGTTACTATGGCTACACCTTC. Protein: CSVDTGRSGYYGYTF.

The chain has TRBV6-1 and TRBJ1-3; 7 nucleotides line up with TRBD1. In germline, CDR1 is MNHNS, CDR2 SASEGT. Trimming at V came to 6 bases and at J to 4 bases, leaving 9 bases not matched to a gene. The CDR3 contains 15 residues. The CDR3 DNA sequence: TGTGCCAGCAGGGAACAGGGGATAGGCGGAAACACCATATATTTT. Translating it yields CASREQGIGGNTIYF.

The rearrangement joins TRBV28 to TRBJ2-7; 10 bases line up with TRBD1. Losses at the gene ends were 1 base for V and 2 bases for J; bases not matched to a gene: 8. Per germline, CDR1 MDHEN and CDR2 SYDVKM. CDR3 size: 17 residues. The CDR3, as DNA: TGTGCCAGCAGTTTATTAGGACGGGACAGGGGAGCCTACGAGCAGTACTTC. It yields the protein CASSLLGRDRGAYEQYF.

DNA of the CDR3: TGTGCCAGCAGCCTAGCGGGCATAACCTACGAGCAGTACTTC. It is translated as CASSLAGITYEQYF. The V call is TRBV5-5, the J call TRBJ2-7, with 8 bases that match TRBD2. The V segment lost 4 bases and the J segment 2 bases; nucleotides outside the gene matches: 5. The CDR3 extends over 14 amino acids. Germline V CDR1 and CDR2: SGHKS, YYEKEE (reference sequence).

The chain has TRBV4-2 and TRBJ2-7; D uncertain. The CDR3 extends over 14 amino acids. Trimming took 1 base from V and 2 from J, leaving 9 bases between them. The germline V gene has CDR1 LGHNA and CDR2 YNFKEQ. The CDR3 DNA reads TGTGCCAGCAGCCAAGGAGCTTTACCCTACGAGCAGTACTTC. Its protein product is CASSQGALPYEQYF.

The chain links TRBV29-1 to TRBJ2-2, with a tentative D call TRBD1 (6 bases). This CDR3 spans 11 amino acids. Germline assignment: CDR1 SQVTM and CDR2 ANQGSEA. V dropped 7 bases and J dropped 6 bases, with 9 bases sitting between them. As DNA, the CDR3 is TGCAGCGCACAGGGAGCCGGGGAGCTGTTTTTT. Its translation: CSAQGAGELFF.

The chain is built from TRBV7-6 and TRBJ2-7, with 12 bases lining up with TRBD1. The germline CDR1 and CDR2 sequences are SGHVS and FNYEAQ. The CDR3 extends over 16 amino acids. Unmatched junction bases numbered 5, after V lost 1 base and J lost 4 bases. CDR3 residues: CASSLGGTGGQYEQYF. CDR3 DNA: TGTGCCAGCAGCTTAGGTGGGACAGGGGGCCAATACGAGCAGTACTTC.

V usage is TRBV5-1 and J usage is TRBJ2-3, with 11 bases that match TRBD2. This CDR3 contains 17 residues. The germline CDR1 and CDR2 sequences are SGHRS and YFSETQ. Trimming at V came to 0 bases and at J to 4 bases, leaving 7 bases not matched to a gene. The DNA of the CDR3 is TGCGCCAGCAGCTTGGCCTTGGGTAGCGGGAGGGCAGATACGCAGTATTTT. This gives the protein CASSLALGSGRADTQYF.

V and J are TRBV7-9 and TRBJ2-3; a possible D gene is TRBD1 (6 bases). CDR3 size: 14 residues. CDR1 is SEHNR, CDR2 FQNEAQ, per germline (reference sequence). The ends were cut back, 1 base at V and 5 bases at J, with 10 bases in the middle. CDR3 protein: CASSLGAGVDTQYF. Written as DNA, the CDR3 is TGTGCCAGCAGCTTAGGGGCAGGGGTAGATACGCAGTATTTT.

The chain carries TRBV4-1 and TRBJ2-1; a possible D gene is TRBD2 (6 bases). The V gene's germline CDR1 is MGHRA and CDR2 YSYEKL. The CDR3 spans 16 residues. V dropped 3 bases and J dropped 5 bases, with 17 bases sitting between them. CDR3 sequence: CASSHFGGWIDNEQFF. Here the CDR3 DNA reads TGCGCCAGCAGCCACTTCGGGGGTTGGATCGACAATGAGCAGTTCTTC.

This rearrangement joins TRBV5-1 to TRBJ2-5, with unresolved D. V dropped 1 base and J dropped 3 bases, with 7 bases sitting between them. Germline lookup yields CDR1 SGHRS and CDR2 YFSETQ. This CDR3 has 13 amino acids. CDR3 nucleotides: TGCGCCAGCAGCTTGTCCCCTGAAGAGACCCAGTACTTC. Translated, it gives CASSLSPEETQYF.

The V call is TRBV4-1, the J call TRBJ2-1, with 9 bases fitting TRBD2. With V trimmed by 0 bases and J by 9 bases, 12 bases remained unmatched. The CDR3 runs 17 residues. Germline CDR1 reads MGHRA; CDR2 reads YSYEKL. CDR3 bases: TGCGCCAGCAGCCAAGATGAGATAGCGGGAGTCCCGCGTGAGCAGTTCTTC. Protein: CASSQDEIAGVPREQFF.

The chain uses TRBV7-2 and TRBJ1-2, with TRBD1 matching over 8 bases. V gave up 3 bases and J gave up 8 bases; unmatched junction bases: 5. This CDR3 has 13 residues. The germline gives CDR1 SGHTA, CDR2 FQGNSA. The CDR3 here is CASSFRQGSGYTF. The CDR3 bases are TGTGCCAGCAGCTTCCGACAGGGGTCAGGCTACACCTTC. Full variable domain (missing parts from reference TRBV7-2 and TRBJ1-2): GAGVSQSPSNKVTEKGKDVELRCDPISGHTALYWYRQSLGQGLEFLIYFQGNSAPDKSGLPSDRFSAERTGGSVSTLTIQRTQQEDSAVYLCASSFRQGSGYTFGSGTRLTVV.

The rearrangement joins TRBV6-5 to TRBJ2-7; no clear D gene. The CDR3 totals 15 residues. From germline, CDR1 is MNHEY and CDR2 SVGAGI. Trimming cost V 0 bases and J 0 bases, with 9 bases left between them. The CDR3 sequence: CASSYSWRSSYEQYF. The CDR3 coding sequence is TGTGCCAGCAGTTACTCGTGGCGGAGCTCCTACGAGCAGTACTTC.

V and J are TRBV19 and TRBJ2-7; D remains ambiguous. The CDR3 covers 13 residues. CDR1 LNHDA and CDR2 SQIVND come from the germline V gene (reference sequence). V dropped 2 bases and J dropped 1 base, with 6 bases sitting between them. CDR3 loop: CASSIRESYEQYF. CDR3 sequence (DNA): TGTGCCAGTAGTATACGCGAATCCTACGAGCAGTACTTC.

V is TRBV5-6 and J is TRBJ2-7; 10 bases match TRBD1. The CDR3 totals 15 residues. Trimming cost V 3 bases and J 0 bases; bases outside gene matches: 3. In germline, CDR1 is SGHDT, CDR2 YYEEEE. CDR3 bases: TGTGCCAGCAGCTCAGGACAGGGGGTCTCCTACGAGCAGTACTTC. It codes for CASSSGQGVSYEQYF.

This rearrangement joins TRBV2 to TRBJ2-7; 8 positions match TRBD1. Unmatched junction bases numbered 10, after V lost 6 bases and J lost 0 bases. The CDR3 covers 16 residues. CDR1 and CDR2 from the germline V gene are SNHLY and FYNNEI. The DNA for the CDR3 is TGTGCCAGCAGGGGCACGGGACAGGTAAACTCCTACGAGCAGTACTTC. It yields the protein CASRGTGQVNSYEQYF.

The chain has TRBV18 and TRBJ2-3, with 11 bases aligning to TRBD2. Germline CDR1 KGHSH, CDR2 LQKENI. This CDR3 comprises 16 residues. V gave up 1 base and J gave up 5 bases; unmatched junction bases: 5. The CDR3 spells CASSPLLLAGVDTQYF. The CDR3 DNA sequence: TGTGCCAGCTCACCACTTTTACTAGCGGGAGTAGATACGCAGTATTTT.

The CDR3 sequence: CASSSPSGANTGELFF. In DNA form, the CDR3 reads TGTGCCAGCAGTTCCCCCTCAGGGGCTAACACCGGGGAGCTGTTTTTT. This sequence joins TRBV6-5 and TRBJ2-2; D is perhaps TRBD1 (6 bases). CDR1 MNHEY and CDR2 SVGAGI come from the germline V gene. This CDR3 spans 16 amino acids. V gave up 4 bases and J gave up 2 bases, with 14 bases separating them.

The chain employs TRBV9 and TRBJ2-3; 10 bases match TRBD2. V trimming: 4 bases; J trimming: 3 bases; junction bases outside the gene matches: 8. The germline CDR1 and CDR2 sequences are SGDLS and YYNGEE. The CDR3 has 16 amino acids. The CDR3 sequence: CASSPSGSGRTDTQYF. CDR3 nucleotide sequence: TGTGCCAGCAGCCCCAGTGGTAGCGGGAGGACAGATACGCAGTATTTT.

This clone turned up a few times. The V and J genes are TRBV28 and TRBJ1-1; TRBD1 matches at 8 bases. The CDR3 runs to 14 residues. With V trimmed by 3 bases and J by 4 bases, 4 bases remained unmatched. The germline V gene has CDR1 MDHEN and CDR2 SYDVKM. CDR3 coding DNA: TGTGCCAGCAGTTTTACAGGGGGACGCACTGAAGCTTTCTTT. This codes for CASSFTGGRTEAFF.

This rearrangement joins TRBV6-5 to TRBJ2-3; 7 bases map to TRBD2. V was clipped by 0 bases and J by 7 bases; unmatched bases: 4. Germline CDR1 and CDR2: MNHEY and SVGAGI. The CDR3 sequence is 14 residues long. The CDR3 DNA reads as TGTGCCAGCAGTTACTCGCGACTAGCCAATACGCAGTATTTT. It is translated as CASSYSRLANTQYF.

The chain uses TRBV11-1 and TRBJ2-7, with 7 bases lining up with TRBD2. The ends lost 8 bases at V and 1 base at J; junction bases unmatched: 5. The CDR3 length is 13 residues. Germline CDR1 is SGHAT and CDR2 is FQDESV (reference sequence). CDR3 residues: CASGSGLSYEQYF. In DNA form, the CDR3 reads TGTGCCAGCGGTAGCGGGTTATCCTACGAGCAGTACTTC. The full variable domain, with the rest looked up from reference TRBV11-1 and TRBJ2-7, is EAEVAQSPRYKITEKSQAVAFWCDPISGHATLYWYRQILGQGPELLVQFQDESVVDDSQLPKDRFSAERLKGVDSTLKIQPAELGDSAMYLCASGSGLSYEQYFGPGTRLTVT.

The chain carries TRBV5-6 and TRBJ2-5; 9 bases line up with TRBD1. J gave up 5 bases and V 4 bases, and 6 bases lay outside the gene matches. CDR1 SGHDT and CDR2 YYEEEE come from the germline V gene. CDR3 length: 14 residues. The CDR3 nucleotides read TGTGCCAGCAGCATAGGACAGGGGAGGGAGACCCAGTACTTC. Encoded protein: CASSIGQGRETQYF.